Below, 25 T cell receptor beta chains from the same sample are listed, as sequenced in a study of T cell responses to AZD1222 COVID-19 vaccine. Data came from immunoSEQ multiplex PCR; TCRdb stores just in-frame clones and leaves some out. Altogether roughly 100,000 clones are present, 70% to 90% being singletons, with the ten largest covering about 14%. This material consisted of peripheral blood, taken on day 0 of AZD1222 vaccination. The receptors here all came from an adult in good health.

V and J are TRBV6-5 and TRBJ2-7; D possibly corresponds to TRBD2 (6 bases). Germline V gene data show CDR1 as MNHEY and CDR2 as SVGAGI. The CDR3 spans 15 residues. Trimming removed 3 bases from V and 0 bases from J, with 12 bases in between. In nucleotides, the CDR3 is TGTGCCAGCAGTTATTGGGGACTCGGCTCCTACGAGCAGTACTTC. This gives the protein CASSYWGLGSYEQYF.

The V gene is TRBV11-3, the J gene TRBJ1-6; 10 positions agree with TRBD1. Germline-derived CDR1 and CDR2 are SGHNT and YENEEA. This CDR3 is built from 18 residues. The V and J ends lost 4 bases and 6 bases, in that order; junction bases with no gene match: 12. Here the CDR3 reads CASSSEYDRGQINSPLHF. The CDR3 region has the DNA TGTGCCAGCAGCTCCGAATACGACAGGGGGCAGATTAATTCACCCCTCCACTTT.

This sequence joins TRBV4-3 and TRBJ2-3; 11 bases map to TRBD2. After removal of 4 bases from V and 6 bases from J, the junction contained 9 bases not matched to a gene. CDR3 length equals 16 residues. The germline CDR1 and CDR2 sequences are LGHNA and YSLEER. The CDR3 DNA follows: TGCGCCAGCAGCCGTGGACTAGCGGGCGTTGAGGATACGCAGTATTTT. Its translation is CASSRGLAGVEDTQYF.

The chain carries TRBV3-1 (or the pseudogene TRBV3-2) and TRBJ2-5, with D perhaps TRBD1 (6 bases). Trimming left V 3 bases short and J 4 bases short, with 15 bases between. Germline V gives CDR1 LGHDT, CDR2 YNNKEL (reference sequence). There are 15 residues in the CDR3. CDR3 nucleotide sequence: TGTGCCAGCAGCCAGTACGGACAGCTGGGAGAGACCCAGTACTTC. Translated, it gives CASSQYGQLGETQYF.

The chain carries TRBV19 and TRBJ1-2; D gene unclear. The CDR3 totals 15 residues. Germline V gene lookup returns CDR1 LNHDA and CDR2 SQIVND (reference sequence). Deletions cut 0 bases from V and 4 bases from J, with 12 bases between. CDR3 loop: CASSIDQSRSYGYTF. The CDR3 DNA is TGTGCCAGTAGTATAGATCAAAGCAGAAGCTATGGCTACACCTTC.

Regarding this clone: The same CDR3 can be traced to other DNA sequences in this sample. The CDR3 bases are TGTGCCAGCAGCTTAACGGGGGGTCAGCCCCAGCATTTT. Protein sequence: CASSLTGGQPQHF. V gene TRBV7-3 combines with J gene TRBJ1-5; the D gene is possibly TRBD1 (5 bases). The V and J ends lost 0 bases and 6 bases respectively, with 6 bases between them. This CDR3 is 13 amino acids long. The germline V gene encodes CDR1 SGHTA and CDR2 FQGTGA.

The chain combines TRBV15 with TRBJ2-5; 10 bases agree with TRBD1. Germline CDR1 and CDR2: LNHNV and YYDKDF (reference sequence). The CDR3 is made up of 15 amino acids. Trimming at V came to 5 bases and at J to 2 bases, leaving 5 bases not matched to a gene. The CDR3 DNA follows: TGTGCCACCAGCTTAGACAGGGGGCCGCAAGAGACCCAGTACTTC. It encodes CATSLDRGPQETQYF.

This rearrangement joins TRBV4-1 to TRBJ2-7, with D possibly TRBD1 on 6 matching bases. This CDR3 is built from 16 residues. The germline CDR1 and CDR2 sequences are MGHRA and YSYEKL. The V end lost 1 base, the J end lost 4 bases, and 17 bases lay between the germline ends. For the CDR3, the DNA is TGCGCCAGCAGCCAAGGAACAGGGACGACACGGTACGAGCAGTACTTC. This codes for CASSQGTGTTRYEQYF.

This chain uses TRBV19 with TRBJ1-1; a weak D match, TRBD1 (5 bases). Trimming removed 7 bases from V and 1 base from J, with 16 bases in between. The CDR3 covers 15 residues. Germline V CDR1 and CDR2: LNHDA, SQIVND (reference sequence). The CDR3 region is CASTTPGRENTEAFF. Written as DNA, the CDR3 is TGTGCCAGTACCACACCGGGACGGGAGAACACTGAAGCTTTCTTT.

The CDR3: CASSDHRAANEKLFF. CDR3 DNA: TGTGCCAGCAGTGACCACAGGGCCGCTAATGAAAAACTGTTTTTT. The chain employs TRBV6-4 and TRBJ1-4, with D possibly matching TRBD1 (6 bases). Germline-derived CDR1 and CDR2 are MRHNA and SNTAGT. The CDR3 contains 15 residues. Trimming removed 2 bases from V and 3 bases from J, with 10 bases in between.

J is TRBJ2-5 and V is TRBV5-1, with D possibly called TRBD1 or TRBD2 (5 bases each). The germline V gene has CDR1 SGHRS and CDR2 YFSETQ. This CDR3 has 13 residues. V lost 4 bases and J 4 bases, leaving 11 bases between the germline ends. This CDR3 is CASSPGPRETQYF. The CDR3, as DNA: TGCGCCAGCAGCCCGGGGCCGCGAGAGACCCAGTACTTC.

The J gene is TRBJ1-2, the V gene TRBV11-2, with D unclear. The CDR3 runs to 14 residues. The germline V gene encodes CDR1 SGHAT and CDR2 FQNNGV. V gave up 1 base and J gave up 8 bases, with 14 bases separating them. CDR3 sequence reads: CASSLGILEGGYTF. DNA for the CDR3: TGTGCCAGCAGCTTAGGGATTCTCGAGGGCGGCTACACCTTC.

The chain carries TRBV10-1 and TRBJ1-3; D remains unclear. Germline V lookup: CDR1 WNHNN, CDR2 SYGVQD (reference sequence). The CDR3 extends over 15 amino acids. Trimming took off 2 bases at V and 0 bases at J, with 8 bases between the two ends. CDR3 amino acids: CASSEGMGSGNTIYF. CDR3 bases: TGCGCCAGCAGTGAGGGGATGGGCTCTGGAAACACCATATATTTT.

CDR3 region: CASSHGTARSYEQYF. CDR3 bases: TGTGCCAGCAGCCACGGGACAGCAAGATCCTACGAGCAGTACTTC. The genes are TRBV28 and TRBJ2-7; 7 bases line up with TRBD1. V trimming: 6 bases; J trimming: 1 base; junction bases outside the gene matches: 9. Per the germline V gene, CDR1 is MDHEN and CDR2 is SYDVKM. This CDR3 has 15 amino acids.

This chain links TRBV7-2 with TRBJ2-7; 9 positions match TRBD1. The CDR3 extends over 15 amino acids. CDR1 SGHTA and CDR2 FQGNSA come from the germline V gene. The ends lost 2 bases at V and 4 bases at J; junction bases unmatched: 6. The CDR3 loop reads CASSLTPGQGYEQYF. In DNA, the CDR3 is TGTGCCAGCAGCTTAACTCCGGGACAGGGATACGAGCAGTACTTC.

V is TRBV18 and J is TRBJ1-4; D may be TRBD1 (5 bases). Between the trimmed V and J ends, which lost 0 bases and 1 base, there was a span of 6 bases. The CDR3 spans 15 residues. Germline CDR1 and CDR2: KGHSH and LQKENI. The CDR3: CASSPPGGTNEKLFF. The CDR3 DNA reads TGTGCCAGCTCACCACCGGGGGGAACTAATGAAAAACTGTTTTTT. The whole variable domain, remainder taken from reference TRBV18 and TRBJ1-4, is NAGVMQNPRHLVRRRGQEARLRCSPMKGHSHVYWYRQLPEEGLKFMVYLQKENIIDESGMPKERFSAEFPKEGPSILRIQQVVRGDSAAYFCASSPPGGTNEKLFFGSGTQLSVL.

The V call is TRBV6-5, the J call TRBJ1-2, with a tentative D call TRBD1 (5 bases). CDR1 is MNHEY and CDR2 is SVGAGI in the germline V gene. This CDR3 has 14 residues. V was clipped by 6 bases and J by 7 bases, with 18 bases between them. The CDR3 coding sequence is TGTGCCAGCAGCCCACGGGCGGAGCAGGGTGGCTACACCTTC. Translation: CASSPRAEQGGYTF.

The chain employs TRBV27 and TRBJ1-4; perhaps TRBD1 as D (5 bases). The CDR3 is 15 amino acids. V gave up 7 bases and J gave up 3 bases, with 15 bases separating them. From germline, CDR1 is MNHEY and CDR2 SMNVEV (reference sequence). The CDR3 spells CASTHFGGSNEKLFF. In nucleotides, the CDR3 is TGTGCCAGCACCCACTTTGGGGGATCTAATGAAAAACTGTTTTTT.

The J gene is TRBJ1-1, the V gene TRBV7-2; no firm D call. V shed 0 bases and J shed 10 bases, with 12 bases lying between them. Germline CDR1 reads SGHTA; CDR2 reads FQGNSA. The CDR3 runs to 13 residues. The CDR3 region is CASSLAGSGGAFF. The CDR3 DNA reads as TGTGCCAGCAGCTTAGCGGGGAGCGGAGGAGCTTTCTTT.

About this clone: The identical CDR3 is also encoded by other nucleotide sequences in the sample. The chain joins TRBV6-5 to TRBJ1-1; possible D gene TRBD1, 5 bases. In germline, CDR1 is MNHEY, CDR2 SVGAGI. Trimming left V 8 bases short and J 5 bases short, with 9 bases between. The CDR3 totals 11 residues. The CDR3 DNA is TGTGCCAGCCGGGGGGGGACTGAAGCTTTCTTT. It encodes CASRGGTEAFF.

V and J are TRBV23-1 and TRBJ2-1; D is unresolved. TRBV23-1 is reported as an ORF; its role is uncertain. There are 12 residues in the CDR3. V lost 2 bases, J lost 3 bases, and 2 bases lay in between. The CDR3 loop is CASSQGYNEQFF. The CDR3, as DNA: TGCGCCAGCAGTCAAGGCTACAATGAGCAGTTCTTC.

This rearrangement joins TRBV7-2 to TRBJ2-3; no firm D call. Germline values: CDR1 SGHTA, CDR2 FQGNSA. Trimming removed 4 bases from V and 2 bases from J, with 7 bases in between. There are 13 residues in the CDR3. The DNA for the CDR3 is TGTGCCAGCAGCTCCCCCTCCACAGATACGCAGTATTTT. It codes for CASSSPSTDTQYF.

Only one count was recorded for this clone. This chain connects TRBV3-1 (or the pseudogene TRBV3-2) to TRBJ2-2; D not resolved. The CDR3 has 12 amino acids. V was pared by 3 bases and J by 7 bases, with 6 bases between. Germline V gene sequence: CDR1 LGHDT, CDR2 YNNKEL (reference sequence). The CDR3, as DNA: TGTGCCAGCAGCCATCGTAGCGGGGAGCTGTTTTTT. Its protein product is CASSHRSGELFF.

V usage is TRBV23-1 and J usage is TRBJ2-7; D may be TRBD1 or TRBD2 (6 bases each). TRBV23-1 counts as an open reading frame of uncertain function. Trimming cost V 10 bases and J 2 bases, with 21 bases left between them. The CDR3 runs 15 residues. The CDR3 is CAIQTGRTNTYEQYF. The CDR3 region has the DNA TGCGCCATCCAAACAGGGAGGACGAATACCTACGAGCAGTACTTC.

The chain is built from TRBV2 and TRBJ1-1, with 7 bases matching TRBD1. This CDR3 is 14 amino acids long. The ends lost 7 bases at V and 1 base at J; junction bases unmatched: 6. Germline CDR1 reads SNHLY; CDR2 reads FYNNEI. CDR3 sequence: CASNARGANTEAFF. The CDR3, as DNA: TGTGCCAGCAATGCCAGGGGGGCGAACACTGAAGCTTTCTTT.